This TCR beta chain was recorded in a study of PD-L1 blockade in urothelial cancer. The overall study: Enrolled patients had been treated previously with 0 to 3 chemotherapy regimens. A median approximately 150,000 T cells were found in blood samples.

V shed 5 bases and J 2 bases; nucleotides not matched to a gene: 9. The CDR3 spans 16 residues. Germline values: CDR1 MNHNY, CDR2 SVGAGI (reference sequence). The sample's time point: pretreatment peripheral blood. For each patient, 1 to 8 samples were obtained, pretreatment and on-treatment. Clones were read by immunoSEQ multiplex PCR, and TCRdb kept only the in-frame ones, dropping some. Found here are approximately 51,000 clones, roughly 86% of them singletons; the top ten hold roughly 22%. The specimen was PBMCs, collected around atezolizumab (anti-PD-L1) treatment. The receptor comes from a man aged 60-69 years with urothelial cancer. The gene calls are TRBV6-6 and TRBJ2-4; 7 bases agree with TRBD1. The CDR3: CASSQDRVGPKNIQYF. CDR3 nucleotides: TGTGCCAGCAGTCAAGACAGGGTCGGGCCCAAAAACATTCAGTACTTC.